This TCR beta chain was sequenced for a study of human T cells and chemical hapten exposure. From the RACE reads, TCRdb called clonotypes with MiXCR, one entry per CDR3 protein. The table lists approximately 180,000 distinct CDR3 sequences, nearly 30% of them singletons. CDR1 is SGDLS, CDR2 YYNGEE, per germline. The CDR3 has 16 amino acids. Trimming removed 0 bases at V and 0 bases at J, with 7 bases between. The time point denotes: pre-sensitization, week 0. The treatment here: therapeutic diphenylcyclopropenone sensitization with weekly scalp DPC. The sequence was obtained from a woman between 25 and 40 years old with alopecia areata. Some clones in this sample may be carry-over from other donors' samples. The chain employs TRBV9 and TRBJ1-6; D unclear. The sequencing here drew on whole blood, taken in connection with sensitization to the hapten diphenylcyclopropenone (DPC). DNA of the CDR3: TGTGCCAGCAGCGTAGGGCCAAGCTCCTATAATTCACCCCTCCACTTT. This translates into CASSVGPSSYNSPLHF.